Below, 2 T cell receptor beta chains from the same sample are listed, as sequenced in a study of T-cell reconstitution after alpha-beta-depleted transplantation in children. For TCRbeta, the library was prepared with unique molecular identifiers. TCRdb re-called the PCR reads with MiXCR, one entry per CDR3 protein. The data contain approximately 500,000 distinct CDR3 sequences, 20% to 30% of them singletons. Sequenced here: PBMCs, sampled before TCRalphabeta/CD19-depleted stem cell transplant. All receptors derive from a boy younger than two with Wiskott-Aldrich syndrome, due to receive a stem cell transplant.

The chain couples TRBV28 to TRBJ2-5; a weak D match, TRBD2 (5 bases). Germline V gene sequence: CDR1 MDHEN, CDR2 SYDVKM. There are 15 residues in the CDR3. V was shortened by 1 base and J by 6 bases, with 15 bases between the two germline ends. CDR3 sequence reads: CASSLFSNREKTQYF. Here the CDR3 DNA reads TGTGCCAGCAGTTTATTCAGTAACCGGGAAAAGACCCAGTACTTC.

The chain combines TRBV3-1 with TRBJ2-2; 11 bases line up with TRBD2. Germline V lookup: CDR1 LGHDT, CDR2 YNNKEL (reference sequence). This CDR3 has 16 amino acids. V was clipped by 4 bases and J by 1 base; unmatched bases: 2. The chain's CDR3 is CASSRLAGQNTGELFF. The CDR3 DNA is TGTGCCAGCAGCCGACTAGCGGGGCAGAACACCGGGGAGCTGTTTTTT.